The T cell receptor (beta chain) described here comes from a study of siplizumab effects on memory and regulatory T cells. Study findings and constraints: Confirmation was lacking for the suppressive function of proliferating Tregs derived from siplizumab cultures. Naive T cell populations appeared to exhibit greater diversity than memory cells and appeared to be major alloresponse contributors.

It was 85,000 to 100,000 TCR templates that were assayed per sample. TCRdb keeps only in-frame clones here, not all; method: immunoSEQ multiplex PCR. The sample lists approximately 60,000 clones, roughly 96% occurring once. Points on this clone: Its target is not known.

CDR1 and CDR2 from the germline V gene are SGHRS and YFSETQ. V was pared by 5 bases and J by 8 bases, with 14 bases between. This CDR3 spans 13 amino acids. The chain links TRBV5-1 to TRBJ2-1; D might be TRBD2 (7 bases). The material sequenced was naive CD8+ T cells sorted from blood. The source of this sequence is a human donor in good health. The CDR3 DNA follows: TGCGCCAGCAGGGGCGGGGGCGCAGATGAGCAGTTCTTC. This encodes CASRGGGADEQFF.